This TCR beta chain was sequenced for a study of metastatic and nonmetastatic thyroid tumors. Study at large: Repertoires were compared across blood and tumor or nodule tissue from malignant and benign thyroid patients.

Prior to thyroid surgery, none of the patients had received any treatment. Worth noting for this clone: Antigen: not known.

Study findings and constraints: Reports indicated that malignant thyroid tumors showed significantly higher TCR beta diversity than benign nodules did, in blood and tumor.

TCRdb re-clonotyped the PCR reads through MiXCR. The repertoire consists of roughly 6,900 clones, with just under 30% occurring once and the leading ten covering 25% to 35%. The sample comprised tumor tissue. The TCR comes from a female donor with papillary thyroid cancer or a benign thyroid nodule (not recorded which). Some clones in this sample may be carry-over from other donors' samples.

The CDR3 loop reads CASRPVQGAYTEAFF. In nucleotides, the CDR3 is TGTGCCAGCAGGCCCGTACAGGGGGCCTACACTGAAGCTTTCTTT. The V gene is TRBV7-9, the J gene TRBJ1-1; 9 nucleotides line up with TRBD1. CDR3 length equals 15 residues. Trimming took 6 bases from V and 3 from J; bases not matched to a gene: 8. Germline loops: CDR1 SEHNR, CDR2 FQNEAQ (reference sequence).